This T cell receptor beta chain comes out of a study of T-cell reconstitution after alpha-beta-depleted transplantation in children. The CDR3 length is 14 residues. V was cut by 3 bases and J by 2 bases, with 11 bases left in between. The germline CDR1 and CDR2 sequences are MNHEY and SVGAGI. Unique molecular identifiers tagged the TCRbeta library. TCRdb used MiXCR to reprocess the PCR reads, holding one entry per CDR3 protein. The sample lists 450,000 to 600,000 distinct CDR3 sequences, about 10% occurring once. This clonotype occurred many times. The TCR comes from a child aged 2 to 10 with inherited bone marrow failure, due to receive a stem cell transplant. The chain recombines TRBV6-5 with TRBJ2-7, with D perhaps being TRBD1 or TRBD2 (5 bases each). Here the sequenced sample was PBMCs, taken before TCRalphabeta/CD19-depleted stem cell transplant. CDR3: CASSYGGNAYEQYF. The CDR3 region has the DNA TGTGCCAGCAGTTATGGGGGAAATGCCTACGAGCAGTACTTC.